The 18 T cell receptor beta chains reported below all come from one sample, sequenced in a study of CD8 T cells in Susac syndrome. The RNA input was roughly 0.45 to 1 ug, and it was reverse transcribed with random hexamers. Using its own MiXCR run on the immunoSEQ multiplex PCR reads, TCRdb lists one record per CDR3 protein. The sample lists approximately 180,000 distinct CDR3 sequences; almost 96% were seen once. Input material: CD4+ T cells from PBMCs. These TCRs come from a human donor with multiple sclerosis.

The CDR3 loop is CAWSGSRLAYEQFF. The CDR3 DNA sequence: TGTGCCTGGAGTGGTTCCCGACTAGCTTATGAGCAGTTCTTC. The chain employs TRBV30 and TRBJ2-1, with TRBD2 matching over 7 bases. The germline V gene encodes CDR1 GTSNPN and CDR2 SVGIG (reference sequence). CDR3 length: 14 amino acids. V shed 1 base, J shed 8 bases, and the junction held 8 bases outside the gene matches. Full variable domain (rest looked up from reference TRBV30 and TRBJ2-1): SQTIHQWPATLVQPVGSPLSLECTVEGTSNPNLYWYRQAAGRGLQLLFYSVGIGQISSEVPQNLSASRPQDRQFILSSKKLLLSDSGFYLCAWSGSRLAYEQFFGPGTRLTVL.

The chain recombines TRBV30 with TRBJ2-5; possible D gene TRBD2, 7 bases. Germline CDR1 and CDR2: GTSNPN and SVGIG (reference sequence). V was clipped by 0 bases and J by 2 bases, with 13 bases between them. CDR3 length equals 15 residues. Here the CDR3 reads CAWSVMRGPQETQYF. DNA of the CDR3: TGTGCCTGGAGTGTTATGCGGGGGCCTCAAGAGACCCAGTACTTC. Supplemented by reference TRBV30 and TRBJ2-5, the full variable domain reads SQTIHQWPATLVQPVGSPLSLECTVEGTSNPNLYWYRQAAGRGLQLLFYSVGIGQISSEVPQNLSASRPQDRQFILSSKKLLLSDSGFYLCAWSVMRGPQETQYFGPGTRLLVL.

This chain joins TRBV9 and TRBJ1-4; no clear D. The germline gives CDR1 SGDLS, CDR2 YYNGEE. CDR3 size: 17 residues. Trimming took off 4 bases at V and 0 bases at J, with 16 bases between the two ends. The CDR3 here is CASSPRPVQATNEKLFF. CDR3 in DNA: TGTGCCAGCAGCCCCCGACCCGTTCAAGCAACTAATGAAAAACTGTTTTTT.

The rearrangement joins TRBV19 to TRBJ2-7; 8 nucleotides agree with TRBD1. The CDR3 sequence is 13 residues long. With 5 bases clipped from V and 3 bases from J, the junction kept 3 bases outside the gene matches. CDR1 is LNHDA, CDR2 SQIVND, per germline (reference sequence). CDR3 sequence reads: CASSRDRNYEQYF. In DNA form, the CDR3 reads TGTGCCAGTAGTCGGGACAGGAACTACGAGCAGTACTTC. Looking up the rest from reference TRBV19 and TRBJ2-7 gives the full variable domain: DGGITQSPKYLFRKEGQNVTLSCEQNLNHDAMYWYRQDPGQGLRLIYYSQIVNDFQKGDIAEGYSVSREKKESFPLTVTSAQKNPTAFYLCASSRDRNYEQYFGPGTRLTVT.

The rearrangement joins TRBV7-3 to TRBJ1-1; D perhaps matches TRBD1 (6 bases). V lost 3 bases, J lost 2 bases, and 7 bases lay in between. This CDR3 spans 13 amino acids. The V gene's germline CDR1 is SGHTA and CDR2 FQGTGA. This CDR3 reads CASSLDSNTEAFF. The CDR3 nucleotides read TGTGCCAGCAGCTTGGACAGTAACACTGAAGCTTTCTTT.

The V call is TRBV20-1, the J call TRBJ2-7; 10 nucleotides line up with TRBD1. This CDR3 is 13 amino acids long. Germline loops: CDR1 DFQATT, CDR2 SNEGSKA (reference sequence). Trimming took 5 bases from V and 4 from J; bases not matched to a gene: 5. CDR3 nucleotides: TGCAGTGCTTGGGACAGGGGTCGGTACGAGCAGTACTTC. Its protein product is CSAWDRGRYEQYF.

The chain has TRBV7-9 and TRBJ2-5; D is perhaps TRBD1 (6 bases). The CDR3 has 14 residues. Germline V gene data show CDR1 as SEHNR and CDR2 as FQNEAQ (reference sequence). V was pared by 2 bases and J by 2 bases, with 9 bases between. The CDR3 DNA sequence: TGTGCCAGCAGCTTACAGGGGACGCAAGAGACCCAGTACTTC. It translates to CASSLQGTQETQYF. The full variable domain, completed using reference TRBV7-9 and TRBJ2-5, is DTGVSQNPRHKITKRGQNVTFRCDPISEHNRLYWYRQTLGQGPEFLTYFQNEAQLEKSRLLSDRFSAERPKGSFSTLEIQRTEQGDSAMYLCASSLQGTQETQYFGPGTRLLVL.

This chain uses TRBV20-1 with TRBJ2-7; 12 bases map to TRBD1. Germline CDR1 and CDR2: DFQATT and SNEGSKA (reference sequence). V gave up 5 bases and J gave up 2 bases; unmatched junction bases: 13. The CDR3 is 17 amino acids. The CDR3 reads CSASRDRGPEGPYEQYF. The CDR3 DNA follows: TGCAGTGCTTCCCGGGACAGGGGGCCCGAAGGTCCCTACGAGCAGTACTTC.

This clonotype showed up just once. As DNA, the CDR3 is TGCAGTGCAATAACTAGCGGGGGGGCCACCGATGAGCAGTTCTTC. Amino acid sequence: CSAITSGGATDEQFF. The rearrangement links TRBV20-1 to TRBJ2-1; 13 bases fit TRBD2. Germline values: CDR1 DFQATT, CDR2 SNEGSKA (reference sequence). The CDR3 covers 15 residues. V lost 6 bases and J lost 8; bases outside the gene matches: 10.

V gene TRBV12-5 combines with J gene TRBJ2-7; TRBD2 matches 10 bases. Germline V CDR1 and CDR2: LGHNT, FRNRAP. The CDR3 runs to 15 residues. Trimming took 6 bases from V and 3 from J; bases not matched to a gene: 8. The CDR3 DNA reads as TGTGCTAGTGGACCCGGGACTAGCGCGAACTACGAGCAGTACTTC. Amino acid sequence: CASGPGTSANYEQYF.

This clonotype showed up just a few times. One end of the junction fails to match germline, which may point to a read error. The chain uses TRBV7-2 and TRBJ1-1; D unclear. Germline V CDR1 and CDR2: SGHTA, FQGNSA. This CDR3 has 12 amino acids. The CDR3 region is CASSLENTEAFF. As DNA, the CDR3 is TGTGCCAGCAGTTTAGAGAACACTGAAGCTTTCTTT.

The chain recombines TRBV5-4 with TRBJ1-2; TRBD1 agrees at 8 bases. CDR1 is SGHNT, CDR2 YYREEE, per germline (reference sequence). Trimming removed 3 bases from V and 0 bases from J; junction bases left unmatched: 4. CDR3 size: 15 residues. CDR3 sequence: CASSSKQGANYGYTF. CDR3 DNA sequence: TGTGCCAGCAGCTCCAAACAGGGGGCTAACTATGGCTACACCTTC.

J is TRBJ1-1 and V is TRBV2, with 9 bases that match TRBD1. Germline V CDR1 and CDR2: SNHLY, FYNNEI. V lost 7 bases to trimming and J lost 4 bases; unmatched junction nucleotides: 4. The CDR3 runs 13 residues. The DNA for the CDR3 is TGTGCCAGCATTCTGGACAGGGGCACTGAAGCTTTCTTT. Protein product: CASILDRGTEAFF.

This sequence joins TRBV2 and TRBJ1-5; no firm D call. CDR1 and CDR2 from the germline V gene are SNHLY and FYNNEI. The CDR3 contains 15 residues. V was cut by 1 base and J by 10 bases, with 17 bases left in between. The DNA for the CDR3 is TGTGCCAGCAGTGAAGAGTACCAAGGCTTGGAACCCCAGCATTTT. Translation gives CASSEEYQGLEPQHF.

The gene calls are TRBV5-8 and TRBJ2-6; D is perhaps TRBD1 or TRBD2 (5 bases each). CDR1 and CDR2 from the germline V gene are SGHTS and YDEGEE. This CDR3 spans 18 amino acids. V was clipped by 4 bases and J by 0 bases, with 17 bases between them. In nucleotides, the CDR3 is TGTGCCAGCAGCCGCCGGGGCCGTAATCTCTCTGGGGCCAACGTCCTGACTTTC. This codes for CASSRRGRNLSGANVLTF.

V usage is TRBV10-3 and J usage is TRBJ2-5; D perhaps matches TRBD1 (6 bases). Germline CDR1 and CDR2: ENHRY and SYGVKD. This CDR3 is built from 12 residues. Trimming removed 5 bases at V and 5 bases at J, with 9 bases between. CDR3 sequence (DNA): TGTGCCATCAGTCCTGGGGGCGAGACCCAGTACTTC. It codes for CAISPGGETQYF.

As DNA, the CDR3 is TGTGCTAGTGGTCCGGGACAGGGGGACTACAATGAGCAGTTCTTC. Translated, it gives CASGPGQGDYNEQFF. The rearrangement uses TRBV12-5 and TRBJ2-1, with 11 bases lining up with TRBD1. V shed 5 bases and J 3 bases; nucleotides not matched to a gene: 3. Germline-derived CDR1 and CDR2 are LGHNT and FRNRAP. CDR3 length equals 15 residues.

V usage is TRBV3-1 and J usage is TRBJ2-1, with TRBD2 identical over 9 bases. The germline V gene encodes CDR1 LGHDT and CDR2 YNNKEL (reference sequence). V lost 3 bases to trimming and J lost 3 bases; unmatched junction nucleotides: 6. CDR3 length: 16 residues. CDR3 amino acids: CASSHIAGAYYNEQFF. The DNA for the CDR3 is TGTGCCAGCAGCCATATAGCGGGGGCCTACTACAATGAGCAGTTCTTC.